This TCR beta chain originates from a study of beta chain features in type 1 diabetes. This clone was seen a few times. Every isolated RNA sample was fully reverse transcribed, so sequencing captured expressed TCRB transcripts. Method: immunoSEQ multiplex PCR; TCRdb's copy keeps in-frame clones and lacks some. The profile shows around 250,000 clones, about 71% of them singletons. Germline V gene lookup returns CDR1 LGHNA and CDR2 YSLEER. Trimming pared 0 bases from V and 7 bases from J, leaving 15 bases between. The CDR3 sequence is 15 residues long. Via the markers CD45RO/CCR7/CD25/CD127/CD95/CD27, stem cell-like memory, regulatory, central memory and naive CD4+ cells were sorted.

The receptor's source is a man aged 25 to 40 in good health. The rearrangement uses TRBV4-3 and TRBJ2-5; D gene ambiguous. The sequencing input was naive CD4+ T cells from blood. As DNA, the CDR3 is TGCGCCAGCAGCCAAGATCGGACCGCCCCAGGGACCCAGTACTTC. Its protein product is CASSQDRTAPGTQYF.